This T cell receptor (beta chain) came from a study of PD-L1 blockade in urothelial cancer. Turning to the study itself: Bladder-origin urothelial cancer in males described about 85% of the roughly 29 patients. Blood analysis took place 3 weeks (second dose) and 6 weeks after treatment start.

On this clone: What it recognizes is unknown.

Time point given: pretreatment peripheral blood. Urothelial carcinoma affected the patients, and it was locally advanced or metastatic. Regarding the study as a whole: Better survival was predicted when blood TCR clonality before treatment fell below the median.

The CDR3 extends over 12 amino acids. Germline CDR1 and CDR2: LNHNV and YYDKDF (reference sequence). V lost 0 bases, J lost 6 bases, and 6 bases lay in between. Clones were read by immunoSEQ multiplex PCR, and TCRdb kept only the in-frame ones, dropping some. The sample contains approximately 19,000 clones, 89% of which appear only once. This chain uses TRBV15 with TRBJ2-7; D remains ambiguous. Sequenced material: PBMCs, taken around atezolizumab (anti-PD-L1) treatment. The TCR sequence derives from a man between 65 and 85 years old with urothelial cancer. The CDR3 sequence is CATSRDIGEQYF. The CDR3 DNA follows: TGTGCCACCAGCAGAGATATCGGCGAGCAGTACTTC.